This T cell receptor (beta chain) originates from a study of T cells after somatic rescue of genetic block. CDR3 length equals 15 residues. CDR1 SGDLS and CDR2 YYNGEE come from the germline V gene. Trimming removed 0 bases at V and 4 bases at J, with 10 bases between. In this sample, this clone turned up a few times. Method: immunoSEQ multiplex PCR; TCRdb's copy keeps in-frame clones and lacks some. The table records around 10,000 clones, 74% of them present only once. This TCR was recovered from a boy aged 5-17 years. Input material: peripheral blood mononuclear cells (PBMCs). V and J are TRBV9 and TRBJ2-2, with D tentatively TRBD2 (6 bases). The CDR3 DNA reads TGTGCCAGCAGCGTAGTAGGAGGGAGCACCGGGGAGCTGTTTTTT. Translation gives CASSVVGGSTGELFF.